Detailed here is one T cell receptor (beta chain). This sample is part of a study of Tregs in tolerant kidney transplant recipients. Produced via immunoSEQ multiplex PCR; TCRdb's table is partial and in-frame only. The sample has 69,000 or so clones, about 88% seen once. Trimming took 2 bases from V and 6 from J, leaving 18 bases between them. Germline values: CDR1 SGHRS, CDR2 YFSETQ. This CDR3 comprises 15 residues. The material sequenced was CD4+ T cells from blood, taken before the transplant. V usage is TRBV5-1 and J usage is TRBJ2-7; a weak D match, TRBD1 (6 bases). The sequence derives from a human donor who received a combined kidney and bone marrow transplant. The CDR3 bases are TGCGCCAGCAGCTTTGCTACCGGGACAATCGGCGAGCAGTACTTC. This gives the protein CASSFATGTIGEQYF. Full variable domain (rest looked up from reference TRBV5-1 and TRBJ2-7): KAGVTQTPRYLIKTRGQQVTLSCSPISGHRSVSWYQQTPGQGLQFLFEYFSETQRNKGNFPGRFSGRQFSNSRSEMNVSTLELGDSALYLCASSFATGTIGEQYFGPGTRLTVT.